These T cell receptor beta chains were read from a single sample in a study of blood T cell repertoires in COVID-19. Libraries were prepared by immunoSEQ multiplex PCR; TCRdb keeps only in-frame clonotypes and omits some of them. The top ten hold less than 3% of the sample, which has roughly 190,000 clones, about 80% seen once. Sequencing was performed on peripheral blood. All receptors come from a human donor with acute or convalescent COVID-19. The donor label of this sample is uncertain. Each CDR3 is given with its conserved first and last residue. Each record gives: clone size, CDR3 length, J gene, V gene, D gene, CDR3 protein, CDR3 DNA. A D gene is named only where the DNA matches it firmly. Part of the rows lack a size; the others show once, few, many or a class for expanded clones.

.	16	TRBJ2-2	TRBV2	TRBD2	CASTRTSGFNTGELFF	TGTGCCAGCACTCGGACTAGCGGCTTTAACACCGGGGAGCTGTTTTTT
.	14	TRBJ1-2	TRBV2	TRBD1	CASTREDRAYGYTF	TGTGCCAGCACCAGAGAGGACAGGGCCTATGGCTACACCTTC
.	14	TRBJ2-2	TRBV28	.	CASSPPVRAGELFF	TGTGCCAGCAGTCCTCCCGTCAGGGCCGGGGAGCTGTTTTTT
.	15	TRBJ2-1	TRBV3-1/TRBV3-2	.	CASSQAKGRREEQFF	TGTGCCAGCAGCCAAGCGAAGGGTCGTCGGGAGGAGCAGTTCTTC
.	14	TRBJ2-4	TRBV27	.	CASSLKRGENIQYF	TGTGCCAGCAGTTTAAAAAGGGGTGAAAACATTCAGTACTTC
once	15	TRBJ2-5	TRBV4-1	.	CASSPSTGGRETQYF	TGCGCCAGCAGCCCCTCCACGGGGGGCAGGGAGACCCAGTACTTC
.	15	TRBJ2-1	TRBV5-1	TRBD2	CASSAGAGGPHEQFF	TGCGCCAGCAGCGCGGGGGCGGGAGGGCCCCATGAGCAGTTCTTC
.	17	TRBJ2-1	TRBV3-1/TRBV3-2	.	CASSQGWGGNQDNEQFF	TGTGCCAGCAGCCAAGGGTGGGGCGGGAATCAGGACAATGAGCAGTTCTTC
.	16	TRBJ2-6	TRBV6-5	TRBD1	CASSSDRETGANVLTF	TGTGCCAGCAGTTCCGACAGGGAAACTGGGGCCAACGTCCTGACTTTC
.	15	TRBJ2-5	TRBV5-5	TRBD1	CASSLDRDRGKTQYF	TGTGCCAGCAGCCTGGATCGGGACAGGGGCAAGACCCAGTACTTC
.	13	TRBJ2-1	TRBV29-1	.	CSVGSSLTYEQFF	TGCAGCGTTGGGAGTAGTCTTACATATGAGCAGTTCTTC
.	13	TRBJ1-2	TRBV20-1	.	CSASLQTGYGYTF	TGCAGTGCTAGTCTCCAGACGGGGTATGGCTACACCTTC
.	15	TRBJ2-2	TRBV5-4	TRBD1	CASSLGTGDTGELFF	TGTGCCAGCAGCTTGGGGACAGGCGACACCGGGGAGCTGTTTTTT
once	16	TRBJ2-3	TRBV5-6	TRBD2	CASSLALAGGTDTQYF	TGTGCCAGCAGCTTGGCACTAGCGGGAGGCACAGATACGCAGTATTTT
.	16	TRBJ2-2	TRBV7-9	TRBD1	CASSLGPTGGTGELFF	TGTGCCAGCAGCTTAGGACCCACAGGGGGGACCGGGGAGCTGTTTTTT
once	15	TRBJ2-1	TRBV19	.	CARTLGGVSYNEQFF	TGTGCCAGAACTCTAGGCGGCGTCTCCTACAATGAGCAGTTCTTC
few	17	TRBJ1-5	TRBV21-1	.	CASSNWVKTGSNQPQHF	TGTGCCAGCAGCAATTGGGTAAAGACAGGCAGCAATCAGCCCCAGCATTTT
many	15	TRBJ2-7	TRBV29-1	TRBD2	CSVGHLAGGSYEQYF	TGCAGCGTGGGCCACCTAGCGGGGGGGTCCTACGAGCAGTACTTC
.	13	TRBJ2-5	TRBV11-3	.	CASSLMREETQYF	TGTGCCAGCAGCTTAATGAGGGAAGAGACCCAGTACTTC
.	17	TRBJ2-1	TRBV14	TRBD2	CASSRITGGISYNEQFF	TGTGCCAGCAGCCGCATTACGGGGGGAATTTCCTACAATGAGCAGTTCTTC
.	15	TRBJ2-5	TRBV7-2	TRBD2	CASSLGLAGVETQYF	TGTGCCAGCAGCTTGGGACTAGCGGGGGTTGAGACCCAGTACTTC
once	12	TRBJ1-2	TRBV19	.	CASSIGGAGYTF	TGTGCCAGTAGTATCGGCGGGGCTGGCTACACCTTC
.	16	TRBJ1-4	TRBV4-1	.	CASSQDGSGGGEKLFF	TGCGCCAGCAGCCAAGATGGTTCGGGGGGCGGTGAAAAACTGTTTTTT
.	14	TRBJ2-6	TRBV6-5	.	CASQTVTGANVLTF	TGTGCCAGCCAGACAGTGACTGGGGCCAACGTCCTGACTTTC
.	15	TRBJ1-4	TRBV27	TRBD1	CATRKGAAPREKLFF	TGTGCCACCCGAAAGGGGGCGGCGCCGCGTGAAAAACTGTTTTTT
.	13	TRBJ2-1	TRBV30	TRBD2	CAWTGLAGGPDFF	TGTGCCTGGACTGGACTAGCGGGGGGGCCGGACTTCTTC
.	17	TRBJ2-3	TRBV4-2	TRBD2	CASSQEASGGRTDTQYF	TGTGCCAGCAGCCAAGAGGCTAGCGGGGGTCGCACAGATACGCAGTATTTT
few	12	TRBJ2-7	TRBV30	.	CAWEAGTYEQYF	TGTGCCTGGGAGGCAGGTACCTACGAGCAGTACTTC